The source of this T cell receptor (beta chain) is a study of CXCR3-negative and CXCR3-positive naive CD8 T cells. The CDR3 is 16 residues long. CDR1 and CDR2 (germline): DFQATT, SNEGSKA (reference sequence). This clonotype ranks as medium-sized (0.01 to 0.1%) in terms of frequency. UMI labels and 5' RACE were used to prepare the TRB cDNA libraries. One entry per CDR3 protein, without DNA, is what TCRdb gives after re-calling the 5' RACE reads. This sample's clone table lists approximately 10,000 distinct CDR3 sequences. What was sequenced was naive CXCR3- CD8+ T cells from blood. Subset: CD45RO-CCR7+CD27+CD95- naive CD8+ T cells lacking CXCR3 (TNR3-). This TCR derives from a human donor in good health. Some clones in this sample may be carry-over from other donors' samples. The V and J genes are TRBV20-1 and TRBJ2-1; the TRBD2 assignment by TCRdb is unverifiable without DNA. CDR3 sequence reads: CSAGLTGRASYNEQFF.